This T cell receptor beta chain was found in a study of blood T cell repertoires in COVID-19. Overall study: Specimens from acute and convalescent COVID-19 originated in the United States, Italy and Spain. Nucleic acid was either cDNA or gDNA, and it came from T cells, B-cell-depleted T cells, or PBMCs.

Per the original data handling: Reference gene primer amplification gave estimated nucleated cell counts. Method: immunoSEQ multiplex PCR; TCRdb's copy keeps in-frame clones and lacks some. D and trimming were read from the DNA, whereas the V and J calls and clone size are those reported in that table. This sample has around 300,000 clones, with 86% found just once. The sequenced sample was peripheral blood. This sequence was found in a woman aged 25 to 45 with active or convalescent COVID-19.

The CDR3: CASSLGGGASYEQYF. CDR3 in DNA: TGTGCCAGCAGCTTAGGAGGGGGGGCTTCCTACGAGCAGTACTTC. This chain joins TRBV7-9 and TRBJ2-7; D is possibly TRBD2 (7 bases). The CDR3 runs 15 residues. Deletions cut 1 base from V and 1 base from J, with 11 bases between. The germline V gene has CDR1 SEHNR and CDR2 FQNEAQ (reference sequence). Variable domain in full (rest from reference TRBV7-9 and TRBJ2-7): DTGVSQNPRHKITKRGQNVTFRCDPISEHNRLYWYRQTLGQGPEFLTYFQNEAQLEKSRLLSDRFSAERPKGSFSTLEIQRTEQGDSAMYLCASSLGGGASYEQYFGPGTRLTVT.